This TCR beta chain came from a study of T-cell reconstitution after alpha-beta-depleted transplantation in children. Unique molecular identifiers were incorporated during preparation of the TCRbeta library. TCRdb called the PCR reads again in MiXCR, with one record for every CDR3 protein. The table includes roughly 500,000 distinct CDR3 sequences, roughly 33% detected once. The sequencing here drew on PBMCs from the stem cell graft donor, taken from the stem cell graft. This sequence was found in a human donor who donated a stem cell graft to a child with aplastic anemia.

This CDR3 reads CASSQETSGFYNEQFF. CDR3 nucleotide sequence: TGTGCCAGCAGCCAAGAGACTAGCGGATTTTACAATGAGCAGTTCTTC. The V gene is TRBV14, the J gene TRBJ2-1; 9 bases agree with TRBD2. This CDR3 region has 16 residues. Germline CDR1 SGHDN, CDR2 FVKESK. V gave up 0 bases and J gave up 4 bases; unmatched junction bases: 4. Drawing the rest from reference TRBV14 and TRBJ2-1, the complete variable domain is EAGVTQFPSHSVIEKGQTVTLRCDPISGHDNLYWYRRVMGKEIKFLLHFVKESKQDESGMPNNRFLAERTGGTYSTLKVQPAELEDSGVYFCASSQETSGFYNEQFFGPGTRLTVL.